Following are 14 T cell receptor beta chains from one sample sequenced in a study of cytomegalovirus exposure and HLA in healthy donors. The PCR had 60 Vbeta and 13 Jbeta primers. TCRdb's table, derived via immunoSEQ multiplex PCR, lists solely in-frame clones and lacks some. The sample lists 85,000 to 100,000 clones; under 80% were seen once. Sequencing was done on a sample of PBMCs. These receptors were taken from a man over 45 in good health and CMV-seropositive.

CDR3 region: CASSPDRLTQETQYF. The CDR3 DNA reads TGTGCCAGCAGCCCGGACAGGCTGACCCAAGAGACCCAGTACTTC. The chain joins TRBV4-2 to TRBJ2-5, with 7 bases that match TRBD1. This CDR3 contains 15 residues. Per the germline V gene, CDR1 is LGHNA and CDR2 is YNFKEQ. V was clipped by 4 bases and J by 1 base; unmatched bases: 6.

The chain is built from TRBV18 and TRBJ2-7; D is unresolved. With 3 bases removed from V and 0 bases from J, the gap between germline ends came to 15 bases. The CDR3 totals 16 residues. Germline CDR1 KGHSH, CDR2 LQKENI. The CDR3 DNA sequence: TGTGCCAGCTCACCTTTTACAGTGACGAGCTCCTACGAGCAGTACTTC. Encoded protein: CASSPFTVTSSYEQYF.

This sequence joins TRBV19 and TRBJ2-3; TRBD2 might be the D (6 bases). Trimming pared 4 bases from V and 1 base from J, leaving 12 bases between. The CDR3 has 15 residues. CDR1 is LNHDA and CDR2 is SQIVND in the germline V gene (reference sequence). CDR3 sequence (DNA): TGTGCCAGTAGTAAACGGAGGGAGGGCACAGATACGCAGTATTTT. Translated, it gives CASSKRREGTDTQYF. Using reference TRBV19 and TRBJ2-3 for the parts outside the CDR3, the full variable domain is DGGITQSPKYLFRKEGQNVTLSCEQNLNHDAMYWYRQDPGQGLRLIYYSQIVNDFQKGDIAEGYSVSREKKESFPLTVTSAQKNPTAFYLCASSKRREGTDTQYFGPGTRLTVL.

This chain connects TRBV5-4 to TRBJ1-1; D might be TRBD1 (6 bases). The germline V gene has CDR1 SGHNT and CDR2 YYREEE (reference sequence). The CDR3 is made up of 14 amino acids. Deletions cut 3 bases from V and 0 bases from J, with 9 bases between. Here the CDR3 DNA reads TGTGCCAGCAGCTCCGGACAGATGAACACTGAAGCTTTCTTT. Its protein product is CASSSGQMNTEAFF.

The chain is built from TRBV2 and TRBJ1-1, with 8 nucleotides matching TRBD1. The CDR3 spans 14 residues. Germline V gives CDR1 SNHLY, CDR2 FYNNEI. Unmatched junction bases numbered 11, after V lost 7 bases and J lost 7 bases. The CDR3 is CASIVTWTGFEAFF. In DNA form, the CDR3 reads TGTGCCAGCATCGTCACCTGGACAGGGTTTGAAGCTTTCTTT.

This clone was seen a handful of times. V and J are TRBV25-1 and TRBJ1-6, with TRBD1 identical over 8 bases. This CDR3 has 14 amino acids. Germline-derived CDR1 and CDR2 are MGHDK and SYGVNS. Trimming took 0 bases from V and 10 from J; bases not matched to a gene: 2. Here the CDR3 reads CASSEYGQGSPLHF. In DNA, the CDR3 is TGTGCCAGCAGTGAATATGGACAGGGATCACCCCTCCACTTT.

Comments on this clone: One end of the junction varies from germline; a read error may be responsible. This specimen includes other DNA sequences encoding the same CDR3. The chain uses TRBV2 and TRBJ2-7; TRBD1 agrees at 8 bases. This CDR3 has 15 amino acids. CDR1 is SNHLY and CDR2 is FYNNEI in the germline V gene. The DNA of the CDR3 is TGTGCCAGCAGAAGGACAGGGCCCAGCTCCTACGAACAGTACTTC. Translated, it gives CASRRTGPSSYEQYF.

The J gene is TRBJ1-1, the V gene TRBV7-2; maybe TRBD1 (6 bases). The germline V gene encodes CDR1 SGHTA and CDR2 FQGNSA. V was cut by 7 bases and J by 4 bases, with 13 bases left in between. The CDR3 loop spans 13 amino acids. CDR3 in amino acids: CASNHGGATEAFF. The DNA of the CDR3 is TGTGCCAGCAACCACGGGGGGGCCACTGAAGCTTTCTTT.

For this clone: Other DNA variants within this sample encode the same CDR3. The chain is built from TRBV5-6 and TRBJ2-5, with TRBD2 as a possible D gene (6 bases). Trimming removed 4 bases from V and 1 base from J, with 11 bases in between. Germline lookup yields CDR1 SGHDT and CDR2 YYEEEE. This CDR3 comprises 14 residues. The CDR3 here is CASSLLGGQETQYF. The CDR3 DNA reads TGTGCCAGCAGCCTTCTGGGGGGCCAAGAGACCCAGTACTTC.

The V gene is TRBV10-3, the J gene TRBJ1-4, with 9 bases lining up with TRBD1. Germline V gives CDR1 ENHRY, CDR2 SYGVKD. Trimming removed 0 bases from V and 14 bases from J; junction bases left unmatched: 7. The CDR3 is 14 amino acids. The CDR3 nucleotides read TGTGCCATCAGTGAGTCGTCGGGGACAGGGAGTCTGTTTTTT. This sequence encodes CAISESSGTGSLFF.

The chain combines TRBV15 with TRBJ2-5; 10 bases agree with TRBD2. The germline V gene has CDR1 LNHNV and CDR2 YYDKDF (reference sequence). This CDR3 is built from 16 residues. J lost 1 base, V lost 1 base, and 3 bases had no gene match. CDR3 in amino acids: CATSRASGGAQETQYF. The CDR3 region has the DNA TGTGCCACCAGCAGAGCGAGCGGGGGGGCCCAAGAGACCCAGTACTTC.

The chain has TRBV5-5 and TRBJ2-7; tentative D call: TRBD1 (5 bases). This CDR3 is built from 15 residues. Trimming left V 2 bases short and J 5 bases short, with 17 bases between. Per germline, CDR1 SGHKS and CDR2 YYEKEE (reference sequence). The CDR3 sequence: CASSFSPQGNHEQYF. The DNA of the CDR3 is TGTGCCAGCAGCTTTAGCCCCCAGGGAAACCACGAGCAGTACTTC. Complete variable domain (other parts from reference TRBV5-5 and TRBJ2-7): DAGVTQSPTHLIKTRGQQVTLRCSPISGHKSVSWYQQVLGQGPQFIFQYYEKEERGRGNFPDRFSARQFPNYSSELNVNALLLGDSALYLCASSFSPQGNHEQYFGPGTRLTVT.

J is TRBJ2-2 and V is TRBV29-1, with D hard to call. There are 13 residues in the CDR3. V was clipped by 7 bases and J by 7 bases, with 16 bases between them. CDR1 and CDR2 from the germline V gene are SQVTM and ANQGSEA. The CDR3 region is CSGGGLPGGELFF. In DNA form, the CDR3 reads TGCAGCGGTGGCGGTCTTCCGGGCGGGGAGCTGTTTTTT.

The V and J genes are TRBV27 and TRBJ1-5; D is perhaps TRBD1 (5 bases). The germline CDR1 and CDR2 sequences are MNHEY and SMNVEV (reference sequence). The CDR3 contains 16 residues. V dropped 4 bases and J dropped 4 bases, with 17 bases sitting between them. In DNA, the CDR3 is TGTGCCAGCAGTTGGGGGGGTAGGAACTCTAATCAGCCCCAGCATTTT. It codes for CASSWGGRNSNQPQHF.